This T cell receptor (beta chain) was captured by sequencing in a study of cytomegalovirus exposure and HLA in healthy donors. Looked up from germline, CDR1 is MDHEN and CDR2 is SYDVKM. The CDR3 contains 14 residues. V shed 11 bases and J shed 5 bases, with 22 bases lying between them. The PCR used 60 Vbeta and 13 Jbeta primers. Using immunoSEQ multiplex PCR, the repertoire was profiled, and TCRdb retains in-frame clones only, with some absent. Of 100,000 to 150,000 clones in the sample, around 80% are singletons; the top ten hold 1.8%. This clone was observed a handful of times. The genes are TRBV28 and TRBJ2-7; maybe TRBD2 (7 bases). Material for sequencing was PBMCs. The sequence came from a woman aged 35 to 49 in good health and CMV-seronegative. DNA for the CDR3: TGTGCCGGAGGGGGTTTGGGGGGGCCTAACGAGCAGTACTTC. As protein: CAGGGLGGPNEQYF.